Shown below are 17 T cell receptor beta chains from a single sample sequenced in a study of blood T cell repertoires in COVID-19. Profiling relied on immunoSEQ multiplex PCR, and the TCRdb table lists in-frame clones only, not all of them. The data hold about 60,000 clones, with around 89% observed a single time. The specimen sequenced was peripheral blood. The receptors derive from a woman aged 60-75 years with active COVID-19.

The chain combines TRBV27 with TRBJ2-1; TRBD2 matches at 7 bases. Germline trimming cut 7 bases from V and 6 bases from J; bases unmatched to any gene: 12. CDR1 is MNHEY and CDR2 is SMNVEV in the germline V gene (reference sequence). This CDR3 is 15 amino acids long. CDR3 nucleotide sequence: TGTGCCAGCACCCTCTCCGCGGGGGTACCCAATGAGCAGTTCTTC. Residues: CASTLSAGVPNEQFF.

The CDR3 DNA follows: TGTGCCAGCAGCTCGGGAATCCTCAATTCACCCCTCCACTTT. It is translated as CASSSGILNSPLHF. V and J are TRBV27 and TRBJ1-6; D gene unclear. This CDR3 region has 14 residues. The germline V and J ends were trimmed by 6 bases and 7 bases, with 13 bases remaining between them. The germline V gene has CDR1 MNHEY and CDR2 SMNVEV (reference sequence).

DNA of the CDR3: TGTGCCAGCAGCGGGGGACAGGGTTTCTACGAGCAGTACTTC. As protein: CASSGGQGFYEQYF. The chain joins TRBV7-3 to TRBJ2-7; the match to TRBD1 covers 9 bases. Germline V CDR1 and CDR2: SGHTA, FQGTGA. V was clipped by 5 bases and J by 3 bases; unmatched bases: 5. This CDR3 spans 14 amino acids.

The rearrangement uses TRBV5-1 and TRBJ1-2; 7 nucleotides line up with TRBD1. Germline assignment: CDR1 SGHRS and CDR2 YFSETQ. The V and J ends lost 3 bases and 0 bases, in that order; junction bases with no gene match: 5. CDR3 length: 15 amino acids. The DNA for the CDR3 is TGCGCCAGCAGCTACCCGGGACAGCCTAACTATGGCTACACCTTC. Amino acids: CASSYPGQPNYGYTF.

For the CDR3, the DNA is TGTGCCAGCAGCGCCGAGACAGGGAGCGAGCAGTACTTC. It encodes CASSAETGSEQYF. This chain joins TRBV9 and TRBJ2-7; 7 bases map to TRBD1. Trimming took 3 bases from V and 6 from J; bases not matched to a gene: 6. This CDR3 is built from 13 residues. Germline V gives CDR1 SGDLS, CDR2 YYNGEE.

This chain connects TRBV2 to TRBJ2-1, with 12 bases that match TRBD2. Germline CDR1 and CDR2: SNHLY and FYNNEI. The CDR3 totals 15 residues. The V and J ends lost 4 bases and 4 bases, in that order; junction bases with no gene match: 2. The CDR3 DNA follows: TGTGCCAGCAGTGCTAGCGGGGGGGCGTACAATGAGCAGTTCTTC. This gives the protein CASSASGGAYNEQFF.

V gene TRBV12-3 or TRBV12-4 combines with J gene TRBJ1-4; D gene uncertain. The CDR3 loop spans 13 amino acids. V gave up 4 bases and J gave up 5 bases, with 8 bases separating them. CDR3 bases: TGTGCCAGCAGTTGGGCAGAGAATGAAAAACTGTTTTTT. Its translation: CASSWAENEKLFF.

The rearrangement uses TRBV2 and TRBJ1-5; D unresolved. The CDR3 runs 12 residues. CDR1 and CDR2 (germline): SNHLY, FYNNEI. V gave up 6 bases and J gave up 2 bases, with 5 bases separating them. The CDR3 DNA reads TGTGCCAGCAGGCAGGGCAATCAGCCCCAGCATTTT. Protein sequence: CASRQGNQPQHF.

The rearrangement joins TRBV7-2 to TRBJ2-3; D remains unclear. This CDR3 spans 16 amino acids. Trimming shortened V by 1 base and J by 4 bases, and 15 bases separated the two germline ends. Germline CDR1 is SGHTA and CDR2 is FQGNSA. The CDR3 nucleotides read TGTGCCAGCAGCTTAGATTACCCGAGCTGGTCAGATACGCAGTATTTT. This encodes CASSLDYPSWSDTQYF.

The rearrangement uses TRBV12-3 or TRBV12-4 and TRBJ2-1; 8 bases are a match to TRBD2. There are 13 residues in the CDR3. With 6 bases clipped from V and 15 bases from J, the junction kept 13 bases outside the gene matches. The CDR3 DNA reads TGTGCCAGCAGCCTTACACCCGGGACTAGTCTGTTCTTC. As protein: CASSLTPGTSLFF.

The chain is built from TRBV14 and TRBJ2-1; TRBD2 matches 11 bases. After removal of 1 base from V and 4 bases from J, the junction contained 0 bases not matched to a gene. Germline V gene sequence: CDR1 SGHDN, CDR2 FVKESK. The CDR3 loop spans 15 amino acids. CDR3 loop: CASSQGTSGYNEQFF. CDR3 coding DNA: TGTGCCAGCAGCCAAGGGACTAGCGGGTACAATGAGCAGTTCTTC.

The J gene is TRBJ2-7, the V gene TRBV6-1; 9 positions agree with TRBD2. V dropped 1 base and J dropped 4; count of bases not matched to a gene: 8. The CDR3 spans 16 residues. The V gene's germline CDR1 is MNHNS and CDR2 SASEGT. CDR3 residues: CASSEVGLAGWYEQYF. The CDR3 region has the DNA TGTGCCAGCAGTGAAGTTGGTCTAGCGGGGTGGTACGAGCAGTACTTC.

The chain employs TRBV19 and TRBJ1-4; D remains ambiguous. The V end was cut by 3 bases, the J end by 6 bases, with 17 bases between. This CDR3 has 16 amino acids. The germline gives CDR1 LNHDA, CDR2 SQIVND (reference sequence). Written as DNA, the CDR3 is TGTGCCAGTAGTATCGACACCTTTTTGGGTTATGAAAAACTGTTTTTT. Encoded protein: CASSIDTFLGYEKLFF.

The V call is TRBV6-5, the J call TRBJ2-3; 8 positions agree with TRBD2. The CDR3 runs 14 residues. Germline V gene sequence: CDR1 MNHEY, CDR2 SVGAGI. Trimming removed 7 bases from V and 3 bases from J; junction bases left unmatched: 6. The DNA for the CDR3 is TGTGCCAGCAAAGTGACTAGCGAGACAGATACGCAGTATTTT. Its protein is CASKVTSETDTQYF.

The chain has TRBV5-1 and TRBJ2-5, with 9 positions matching TRBD2. CDR1 is SGHRS and CDR2 is YFSETQ in the germline V gene. With 2 bases clipped from V and 2 bases from J, the junction kept 4 bases outside the gene matches. The CDR3 sequence is 15 residues long. DNA for the CDR3: TGCGCCAGCAGCTTTTTTAGCGGGGGTCAAGAGACCCAGTACTTC. Amino acid sequence: CASSFFSGGQETQYF.

The chain employs TRBV2 and TRBJ2-1; D is perhaps TRBD1 (6 bases). There are 12 residues in the CDR3. Germline V gives CDR1 SNHLY, CDR2 FYNNEI. Deletions cut 4 bases from V and 13 bases from J, with 14 bases between. This chain's CDR3 is CASSGYTGNQFF. The CDR3 nucleotides are TGTGCCAGCAGTGGCTATACAGGGAACCAGTTCTTC.

The J gene is TRBJ1-2, the V gene TRBV2; TRBD1 matches at 7 bases. The CDR3 runs to 15 residues. Germline trimming cut 3 bases from V and 7 bases from J; bases unmatched to any gene: 11. CDR1 SNHLY and CDR2 FYNNEI come from the germline V gene. As DNA, the CDR3 is TGTGCCAGCAGTGACGGGGCGGGCAGGGGGTCTGGCTACACCTTC. The encoded protein is CASSDGAGRGSGYTF.